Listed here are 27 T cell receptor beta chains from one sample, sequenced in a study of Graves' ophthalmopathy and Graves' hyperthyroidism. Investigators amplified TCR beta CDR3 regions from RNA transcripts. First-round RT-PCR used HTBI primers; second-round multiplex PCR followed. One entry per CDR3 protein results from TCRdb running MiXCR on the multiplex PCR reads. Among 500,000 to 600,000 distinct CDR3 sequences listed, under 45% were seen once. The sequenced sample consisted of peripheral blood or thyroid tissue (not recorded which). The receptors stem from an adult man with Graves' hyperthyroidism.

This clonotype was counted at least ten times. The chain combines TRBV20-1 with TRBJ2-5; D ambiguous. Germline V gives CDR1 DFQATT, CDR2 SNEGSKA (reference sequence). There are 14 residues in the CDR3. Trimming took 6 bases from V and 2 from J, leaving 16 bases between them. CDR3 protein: CSASRTVQQETQYF. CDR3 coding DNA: TGCAGTGCAAGCCGGACGGTCCAGCAAGAGACCCAGTACTTC.

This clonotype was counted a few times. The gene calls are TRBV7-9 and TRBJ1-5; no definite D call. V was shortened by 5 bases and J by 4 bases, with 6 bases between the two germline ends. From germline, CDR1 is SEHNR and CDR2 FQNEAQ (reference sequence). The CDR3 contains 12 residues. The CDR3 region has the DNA TGTGCCAGCAGCGAGACGAATCAGCCCCAGCATTTT. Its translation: CASSETNQPQHF.

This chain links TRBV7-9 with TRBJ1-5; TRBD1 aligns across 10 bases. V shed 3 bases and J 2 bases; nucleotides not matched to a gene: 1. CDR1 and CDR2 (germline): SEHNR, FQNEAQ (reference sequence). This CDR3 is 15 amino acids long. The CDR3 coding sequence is TGTGCCAGCAGCTTTGGGACAGGGGGCAATCAGCCCCAGCATTTT. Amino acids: CASSFGTGGNQPQHF.

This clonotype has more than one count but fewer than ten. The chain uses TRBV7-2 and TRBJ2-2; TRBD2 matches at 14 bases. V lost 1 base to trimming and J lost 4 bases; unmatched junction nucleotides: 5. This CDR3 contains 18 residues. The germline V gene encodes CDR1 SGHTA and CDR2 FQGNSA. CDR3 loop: CASSLGLAGGPGTGELFF. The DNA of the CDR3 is TGTGCCAGCAGCTTAGGACTAGCGGGAGGGCCCGGCACCGGGGAGCTGTTTTTT.

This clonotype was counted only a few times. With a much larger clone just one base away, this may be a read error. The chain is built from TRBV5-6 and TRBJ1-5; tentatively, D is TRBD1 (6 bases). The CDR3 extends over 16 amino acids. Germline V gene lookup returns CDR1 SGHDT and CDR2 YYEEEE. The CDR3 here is CAGSLAQGNSNQPQHF. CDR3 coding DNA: TGTGCCGGCAGCTTGGCCCAGGGGAATAGCAATCAGCCCCAGCATTTT.

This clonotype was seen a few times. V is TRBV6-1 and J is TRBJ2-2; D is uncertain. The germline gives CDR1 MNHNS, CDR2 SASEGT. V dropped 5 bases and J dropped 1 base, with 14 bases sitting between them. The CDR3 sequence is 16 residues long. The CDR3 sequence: CASSYSMVMNTGELFF. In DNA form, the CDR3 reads TGTGCCAGCAGTTACTCGATGGTCATGAACACCGGGGAGCTGTTTTTT.

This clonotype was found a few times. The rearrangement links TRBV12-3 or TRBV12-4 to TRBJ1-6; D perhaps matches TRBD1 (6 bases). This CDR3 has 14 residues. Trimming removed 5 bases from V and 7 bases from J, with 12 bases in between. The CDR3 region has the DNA TGTGCCAGCAGTCAATTCGGACAGAATTCACCCCTCCACTTT. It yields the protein CASSQFGQNSPLHF.

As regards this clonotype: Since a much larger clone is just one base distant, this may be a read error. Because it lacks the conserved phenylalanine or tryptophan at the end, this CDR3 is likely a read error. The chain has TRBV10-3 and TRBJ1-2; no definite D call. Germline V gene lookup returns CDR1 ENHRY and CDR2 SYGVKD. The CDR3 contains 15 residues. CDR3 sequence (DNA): TGTGCCAGCAGTGAAGGACCCGGACTGAGTTATGGCTACACCCTC. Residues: CASSEGPGLSYGYTL.

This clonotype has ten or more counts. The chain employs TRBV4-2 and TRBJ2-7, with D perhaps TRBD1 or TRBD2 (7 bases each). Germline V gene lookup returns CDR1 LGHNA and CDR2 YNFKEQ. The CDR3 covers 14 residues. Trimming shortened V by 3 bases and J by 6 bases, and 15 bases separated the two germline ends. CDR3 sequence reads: CASSQGGRQGEQYF. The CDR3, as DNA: TGTGCCAGCAGCCAGGGGGGGCGACAGGGCGAGCAGTACTTC.

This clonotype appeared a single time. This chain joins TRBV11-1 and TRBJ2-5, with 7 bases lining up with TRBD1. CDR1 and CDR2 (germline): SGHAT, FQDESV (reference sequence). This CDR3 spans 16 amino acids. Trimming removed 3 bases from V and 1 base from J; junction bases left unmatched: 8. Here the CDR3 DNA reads TGTGCCAGCAGCTTTGCCAGGGGGTCCCCCCAAGAGACCCAGTACTTC. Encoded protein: CASSFARGSPQETQYF.

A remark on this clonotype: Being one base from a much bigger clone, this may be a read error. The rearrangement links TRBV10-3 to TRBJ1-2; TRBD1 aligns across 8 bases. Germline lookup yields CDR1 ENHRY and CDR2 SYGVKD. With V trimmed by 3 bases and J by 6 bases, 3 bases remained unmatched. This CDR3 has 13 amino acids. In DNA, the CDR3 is TGTGCCATCAGTGACCCAGGGGGCGATGGCTACACCTTC. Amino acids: CAISDPGGDGYTF.

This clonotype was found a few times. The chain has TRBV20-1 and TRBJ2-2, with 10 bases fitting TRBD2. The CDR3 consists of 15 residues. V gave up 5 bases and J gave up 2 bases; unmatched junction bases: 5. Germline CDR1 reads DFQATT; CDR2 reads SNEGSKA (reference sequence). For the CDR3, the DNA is TGCAGTGCTCAGCGGACTAGCGGAAACACCGGGGAGCTGTTTTTT. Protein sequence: CSAQRTSGNTGELFF.

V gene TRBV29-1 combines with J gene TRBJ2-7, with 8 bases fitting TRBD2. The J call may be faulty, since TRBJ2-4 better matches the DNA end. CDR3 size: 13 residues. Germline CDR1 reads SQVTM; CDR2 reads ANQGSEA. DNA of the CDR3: TGCGCGGGGAGGGCGGGGGGCCAAAACATTCAGTACTTC. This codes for CAGRAGGQNIQYF.

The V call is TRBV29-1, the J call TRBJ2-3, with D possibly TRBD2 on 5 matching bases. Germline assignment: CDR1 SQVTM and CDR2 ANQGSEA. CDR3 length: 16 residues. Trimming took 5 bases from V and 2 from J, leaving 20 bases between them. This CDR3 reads CSVKRTFFSYTDTQYF. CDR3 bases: TGCAGCGTTAAAAGGACTTTTTTTTCTTACACAGATACGCAGTATTTT.

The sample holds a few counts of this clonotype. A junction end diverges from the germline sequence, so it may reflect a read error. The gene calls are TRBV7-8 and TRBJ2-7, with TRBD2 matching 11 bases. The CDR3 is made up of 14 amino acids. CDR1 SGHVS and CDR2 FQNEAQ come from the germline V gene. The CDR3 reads CASSSAGTSGPTQF. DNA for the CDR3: TGTGCCAGCAGCTCGGCCGGGACTAGCGGCCCAACCCAGTTC. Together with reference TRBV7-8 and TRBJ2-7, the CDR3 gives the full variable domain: GAGVSQSPRYKVAKRGQDVALRCDPISGHVSLFWYQQALGQGPEFLTYFQNEAQLDKSGLPSDRFFAERPEGSVSTLKIQRTQQEDSAVYLCASSSAGTSGPTQFGPGTRLTVT.

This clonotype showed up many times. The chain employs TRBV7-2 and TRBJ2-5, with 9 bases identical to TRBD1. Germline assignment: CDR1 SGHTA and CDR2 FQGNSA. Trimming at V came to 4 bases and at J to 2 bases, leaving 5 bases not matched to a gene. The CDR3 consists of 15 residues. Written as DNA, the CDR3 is TGTGCCAGCAGCTACGACAGGGGGGCACAAGAGACCCAGTACTTC. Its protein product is CASSYDRGAQETQYF.

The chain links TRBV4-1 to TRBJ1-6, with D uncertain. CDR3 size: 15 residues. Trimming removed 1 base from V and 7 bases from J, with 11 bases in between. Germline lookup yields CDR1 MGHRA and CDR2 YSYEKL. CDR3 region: CASSQASEWNSPLHF. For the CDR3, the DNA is TGCGCCAGCAGCCAAGCCTCAGAGTGGAATTCACCCCTCCACTTT.

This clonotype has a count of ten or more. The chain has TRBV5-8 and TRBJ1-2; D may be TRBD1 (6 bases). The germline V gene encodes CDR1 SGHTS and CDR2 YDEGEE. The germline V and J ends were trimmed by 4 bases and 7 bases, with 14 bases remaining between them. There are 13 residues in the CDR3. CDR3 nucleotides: TGTGCCAGCAGCCCTACAGGGTTCGGTGGCTACACCTTC. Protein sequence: CASSPTGFGGYTF.

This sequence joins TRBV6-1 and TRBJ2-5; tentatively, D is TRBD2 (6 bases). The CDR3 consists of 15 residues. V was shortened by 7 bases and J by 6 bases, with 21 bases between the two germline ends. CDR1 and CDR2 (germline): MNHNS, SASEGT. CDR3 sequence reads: CASTGRDSKIKTQYF. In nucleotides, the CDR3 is TGTGCCAGCACTGGCCGGGACTCAAAAATTAAGACCCAGTACTTC.

The CDR3 DNA reads TGTGCCAGCAGCTTAAGGGCTTCTTCGCCCTACAATGAGCAGTTCTTC. It encodes CASSLRASSPYNEQFF. The chain is built from TRBV7-9 and TRBJ2-7; no firm D call. The J call may be incorrect, as the DNA end agrees better with TRBJ2-1. Germline V gene sequence: CDR1 SEHNR, CDR2 FQNEAQ (reference sequence). The CDR3 consists of 16 residues.

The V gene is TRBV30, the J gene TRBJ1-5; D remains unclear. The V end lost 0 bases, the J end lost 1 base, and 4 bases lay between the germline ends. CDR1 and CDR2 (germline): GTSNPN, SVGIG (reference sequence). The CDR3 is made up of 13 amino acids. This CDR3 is CAWSVGSNQPQHF. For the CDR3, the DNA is TGTGCCTGGAGTGTAGGCAGCAATCAGCCCCAGCATTTT.

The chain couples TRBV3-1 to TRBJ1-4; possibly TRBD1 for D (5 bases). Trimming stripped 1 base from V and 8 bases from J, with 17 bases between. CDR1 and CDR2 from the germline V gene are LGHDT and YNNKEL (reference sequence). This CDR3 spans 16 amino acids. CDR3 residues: CASSQGDGQGGEKLFF. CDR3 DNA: TGTGCCAGCAGCCAAGGGGATGGGCAGGGAGGAGAAAAACTGTTTTTT.

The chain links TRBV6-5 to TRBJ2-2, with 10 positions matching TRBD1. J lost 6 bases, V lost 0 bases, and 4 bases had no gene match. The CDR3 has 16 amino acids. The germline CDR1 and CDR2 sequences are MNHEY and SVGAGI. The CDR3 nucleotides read TGTGCCAGCAGTTACTCGGGACAGGGGAGCGCCGGGGAGCTGTTTTTT. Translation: CASSYSGQGSAGELFF.

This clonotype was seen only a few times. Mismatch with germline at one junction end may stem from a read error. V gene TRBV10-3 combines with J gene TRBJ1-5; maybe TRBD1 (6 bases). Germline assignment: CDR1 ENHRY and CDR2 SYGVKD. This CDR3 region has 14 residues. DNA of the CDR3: TGTGCCATTAGTGAGACAGGCGTCAGTCAGCCCCAGCATTTT. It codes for CAISETGVSQPQHF.

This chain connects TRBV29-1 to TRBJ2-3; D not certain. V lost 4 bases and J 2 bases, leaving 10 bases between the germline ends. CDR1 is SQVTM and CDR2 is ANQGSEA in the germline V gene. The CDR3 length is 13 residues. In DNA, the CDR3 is TGCAGCGTTGCATCCCGGAACACAGATACGCAGTATTTT. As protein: CSVASRNTDTQYF.

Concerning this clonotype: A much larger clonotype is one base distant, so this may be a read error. The DNA for the CDR3 is TGTGCCAACAGCCTAAGCCAGAAAGAGACCCAGTACTTC. It codes for CANSLSQKETQYF. This chain joins TRBV5-1 and TRBJ2-5; D is undetermined. The CDR3 is made up of 13 amino acids. Per the germline V gene, CDR1 is SGHRS and CDR2 is YFSETQ. Combining the CDR3 with reference TRBV5-1 and TRBJ2-5 gives the whole variable domain KAGVTQTPRYLIKTRGQQVTLSCSPISGHRSVSWYQQTPGQGLQFLFEYFSETQRNKGNFPGRFSGRQFSNSRSEMNVSTLELGDSALYLCANSLSQKETQYFGPGTRLLVL.

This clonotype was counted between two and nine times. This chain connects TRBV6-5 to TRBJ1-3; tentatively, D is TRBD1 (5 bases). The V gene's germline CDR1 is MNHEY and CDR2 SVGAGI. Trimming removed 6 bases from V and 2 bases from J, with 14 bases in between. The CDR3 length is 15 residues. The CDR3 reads CASRPDSIAGNTIYF. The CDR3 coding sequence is TGTGCCAGCAGGCCTGACAGTATCGCTGGAAACACCATATATTTT.